Listed here are 10 T cell receptor beta chains from one sample, sequenced in a study of blood T cell repertoires in COVID-19. The repertoire was sequenced with immunoSEQ multiplex PCR; TCRdb's copy has only in-frame clones and lacks some. In the table there are about 110,000 clones, about four fifths of which are singletons. The sequenced sample consisted of peripheral blood. The receptors stem from a woman between 70 and 85 years old with acute or convalescent COVID-19.

This sequence joins TRBV2 and TRBJ2-5; 7 positions match TRBD1. This CDR3 is 13 amino acids long. CDR1 and CDR2 (germline): SNHLY, FYNNEI. With 2 bases clipped from V and 3 bases from J, the junction kept 0 bases outside the gene matches. The CDR3 coding sequence is TGTGCCAGCAGTGAAACAGGGGAAGAGACCCAGTACTTC. Translated: CASSETGEETQYF.

As to this clone: At one end the junction does not follow the germline gene, possibly because of a read error. The rearrangement links TRBV4-3 to TRBJ2-5, with 7 nucleotides matching TRBD2. The CDR3 totals 17 residues. The germline gives CDR1 LGHNA, CDR2 YSLEER. The CDR3 DNA sequence: TGCGCCCGCAGCCGACGGTGGGAGCGGGGCCGACCGGAGACCCAGTACTTC. Amino acid sequence: CARSRRWERGRPETQYF.

The rearrangement joins TRBV3-1 (or the pseudogene TRBV3-2) to TRBJ2-5, with 14 bases fitting TRBD2. The germline CDR1 and CDR2 sequences are LGHDT and YNNKEL (reference sequence). Trimming cost V 5 bases and J 4 bases; bases outside gene matches: 3. This CDR3 contains 15 residues. CDR3 nucleotides: TGTGCCAGCAGCTCGACTAGCGGGAGGGGAGAGACCCAGTACTTC. Protein: CASSSTSGRGETQYF.

The rearrangement joins TRBV14 to TRBJ2-4, with TRBD2 as a possible D gene (6 bases). Germline V CDR1 and CDR2: SGHDN, FVKESK. The CDR3 has 14 residues. The germline V and J ends were trimmed by 1 base and 6 bases, with 10 bases remaining between them. CDR3 residues: CASSQVRGANIQYF. In DNA form, the CDR3 reads TGTGCCAGCAGCCAAGTGCGGGGTGCAAACATTCAGTACTTC.

V gene TRBV2 combines with J gene TRBJ1-5, with 9 bases aligning to TRBD1. The CDR3 spans 15 residues. J lost 6 bases, V lost 4 bases, and 7 bases had no gene match. Germline V gives CDR1 SNHLY, CDR2 FYNNEI. DNA for the CDR3: TGTGCCAGCAGTGGGCGGACAGGGGCAACTCAGCCCCAGCATTTT. This sequence encodes CASSGRTGATQPQHF.

The chain links TRBV5-1 to TRBJ1-1; perhaps TRBD1 as D (5 bases). The germline V gene encodes CDR1 SGHRS and CDR2 YFSETQ. There are 15 residues in the CDR3. Between the trimmed V and J ends, which lost 0 bases and 0 bases, there was a span of 9 bases. CDR3 sequence reads: CASSLVAGMNTEAFF. The CDR3 region has the DNA TGCGCCAGCAGCTTGGTAGCAGGGATGAACACTGAAGCTTTCTTT.

V and J are TRBV4-3 and TRBJ1-2; no firm D call. The V gene's germline CDR1 is LGHNA and CDR2 YSLEER. V lost 0 bases to trimming and J lost 2 bases, with 13 bases between them. The CDR3 is 16 amino acids. The CDR3 is CASSQEALASNYGYTF. CDR3 sequence (DNA): TGCGCCAGCAGCCAAGAGGCCCTCGCCTCCAACTATGGCTACACCTTC.

This clone turned up a few times. This chain joins TRBV5-1 and TRBJ2-1; 7 nucleotides align to TRBD1. In germline, CDR1 is SGHRS, CDR2 YFSETQ. V lost 6 bases, J lost 3 bases, and 9 bases stayed unmatched. The CDR3 consists of 15 residues. For the CDR3, the DNA is TGCGCCAGCACGGCTAGAGGACAGGACTACAATGAGCAGTTCTTC. It yields the protein CASTARGQDYNEQFF.

J is TRBJ1-5 and V is TRBV27, with D unresolved. Trimming removed 0 bases at V and 11 bases at J, with 11 bases between. Germline-derived CDR1 and CDR2 are MNHEY and SMNVEV (reference sequence). CDR3 size: 13 residues. Written as DNA, the CDR3 is TGTGCCAGCAGTTTATCCTTCGAACTGACCCAGCATTTT. This sequence encodes CASSLSFELTQHF.

CDR3 coding DNA: TGCGCCAGCAGCTCCGGGACTAGCGGGACAGATACGCAGTATTTT. It translates to CASSSGTSGTDTQYF. The rearrangement joins TRBV5-1 to TRBJ2-3; TRBD2 matches 12 bases. This CDR3 contains 15 residues. Germline CDR1 and CDR2: SGHRS and YFSETQ. Trimming at V came to 3 bases and at J to 3 bases, leaving 2 bases not matched to a gene.